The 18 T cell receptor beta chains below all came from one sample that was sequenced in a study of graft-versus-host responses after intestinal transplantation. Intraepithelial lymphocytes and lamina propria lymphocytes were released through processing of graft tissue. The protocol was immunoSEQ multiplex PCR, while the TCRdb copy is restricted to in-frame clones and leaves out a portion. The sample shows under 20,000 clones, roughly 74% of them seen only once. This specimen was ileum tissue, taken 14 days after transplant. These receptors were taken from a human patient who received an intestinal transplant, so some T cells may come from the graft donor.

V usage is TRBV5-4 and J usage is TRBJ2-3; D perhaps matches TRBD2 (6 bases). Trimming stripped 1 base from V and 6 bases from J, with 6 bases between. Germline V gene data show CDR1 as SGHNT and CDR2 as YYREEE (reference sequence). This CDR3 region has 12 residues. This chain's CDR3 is CASSLRGDTQYF. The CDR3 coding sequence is TGTGCCAGCAGCTTGCGGGGGGATACGCAGTATTTT.

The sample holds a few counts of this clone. The CDR3 region is CASSLTPPGANVLTF. CDR3 nucleotides: TGCGCCAGCAGCCTGACCCCCCCTGGGGCCAACGTCCTGACTTTC. The gene calls are TRBV4-1 and TRBJ2-6; D call uncertain. CDR3 size: 15 residues. Germline V CDR1 and CDR2: MGHRA, YSYEKL. The V end was cut by 4 bases, the J end by 2 bases, with 9 bases between.

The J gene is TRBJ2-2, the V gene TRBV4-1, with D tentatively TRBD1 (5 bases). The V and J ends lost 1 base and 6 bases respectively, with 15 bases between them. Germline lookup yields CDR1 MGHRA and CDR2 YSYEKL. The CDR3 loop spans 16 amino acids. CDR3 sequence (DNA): TGCGCCAGCAGCCAAGTAAGGGGTCTTAAAGCCGGGGAGCTGTTTTTT. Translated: CASSQVRGLKAGELFF.

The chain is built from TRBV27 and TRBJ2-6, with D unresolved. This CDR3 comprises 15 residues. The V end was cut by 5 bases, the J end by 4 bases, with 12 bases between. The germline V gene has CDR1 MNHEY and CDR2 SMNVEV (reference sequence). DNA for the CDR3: TGTGCCAGCAGTCCCGCGCCGAGAGGGGCCAACGTCCTGACTTTC. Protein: CASSPAPRGANVLTF.

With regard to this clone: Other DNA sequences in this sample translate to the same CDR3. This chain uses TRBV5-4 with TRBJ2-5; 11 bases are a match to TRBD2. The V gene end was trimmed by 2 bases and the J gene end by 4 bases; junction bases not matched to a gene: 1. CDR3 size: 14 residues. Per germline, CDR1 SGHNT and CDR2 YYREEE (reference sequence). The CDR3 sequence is CASSLGLAGETQYF. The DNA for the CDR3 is TGTGCCAGCAGCTTAGGACTAGCGGGAGAGACCCAGTACTTC.

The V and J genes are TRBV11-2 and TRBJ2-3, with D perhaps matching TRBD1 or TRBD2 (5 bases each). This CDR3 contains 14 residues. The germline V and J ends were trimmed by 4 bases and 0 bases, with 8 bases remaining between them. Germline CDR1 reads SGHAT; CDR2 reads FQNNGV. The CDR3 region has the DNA TGTGCCAGCAGCTGGGGACCAAGCACAGATACGCAGTATTTT. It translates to CASSWGPSTDTQYF.

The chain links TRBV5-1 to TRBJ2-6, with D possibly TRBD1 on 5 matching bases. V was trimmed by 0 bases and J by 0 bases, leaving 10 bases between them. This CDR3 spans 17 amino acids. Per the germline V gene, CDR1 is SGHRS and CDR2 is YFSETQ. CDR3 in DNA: TGCGCCAGCAGCTTGGATGGGGCCTACTCTGGGGCCAACGTCCTGACTTTC. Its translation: CASSLDGAYSGANVLTF.

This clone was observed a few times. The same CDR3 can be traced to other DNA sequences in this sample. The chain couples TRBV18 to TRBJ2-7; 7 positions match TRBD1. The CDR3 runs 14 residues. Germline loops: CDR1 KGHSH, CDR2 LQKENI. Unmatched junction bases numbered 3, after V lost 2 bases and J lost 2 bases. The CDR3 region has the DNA TGTGCCAGCTCACCAGGGACAGCAACCTACGAGCAGTACTTC. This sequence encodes CASSPGTATYEQYF.

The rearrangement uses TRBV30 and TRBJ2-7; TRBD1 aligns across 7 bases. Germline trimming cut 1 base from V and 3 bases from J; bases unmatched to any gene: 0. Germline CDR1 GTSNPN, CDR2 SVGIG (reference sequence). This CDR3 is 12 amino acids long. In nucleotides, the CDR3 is TGTGCCTGGAGTGGACAGGGCTACGAGCAGTACTTC. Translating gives CAWSGQGYEQYF. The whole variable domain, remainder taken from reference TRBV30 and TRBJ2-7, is SQTIHQWPATLVQPVGSPLSLECTVEGTSNPNLYWYRQAAGRGLQLLFYSVGIGQISSEVPQNLSASRPQDRQFILSSKKLLLSDSGFYLCAWSGQGYEQYFGPGTRLTVT.

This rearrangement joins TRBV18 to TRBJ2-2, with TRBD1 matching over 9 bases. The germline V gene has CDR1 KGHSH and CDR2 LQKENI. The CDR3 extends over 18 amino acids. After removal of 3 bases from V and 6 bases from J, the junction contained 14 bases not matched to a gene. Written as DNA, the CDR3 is TGTGCCAGCTCACCCCGACCCGGGACAGGGTCCTCCCCCGGGGAGCTGTTTTTT. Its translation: CASSPRPGTGSSPGELFF.

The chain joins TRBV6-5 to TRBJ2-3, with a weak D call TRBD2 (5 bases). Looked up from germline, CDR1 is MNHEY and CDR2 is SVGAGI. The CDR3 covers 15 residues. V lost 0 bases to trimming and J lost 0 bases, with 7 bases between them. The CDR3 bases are TGTGCCAGCAGTTACTCCGGGGTTAGCACAGATACGCAGTATTTT. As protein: CASSYSGVSTDTQYF.

CDR3 in DNA: TGTGCCAGCAGCTGGGGAGGAGGGGGTGGCTACACCTTC. Amino acids: CASSWGGGGGYTF. The gene calls are TRBV5-6 and TRBJ1-2; D may be TRBD1 (6 bases). This CDR3 has 13 amino acids. V was trimmed by 3 bases and J by 7 bases, leaving 13 bases between them. The germline V gene has CDR1 SGHDT and CDR2 YYEEEE. Based on the CDR3 plus reference TRBV5-6 and TRBJ1-2, the full variable domain is DAGVTQSPTHLIKTRGQQVTLRCSPKSGHDTVSWYQQALGQGPQFIFQYYEEEERQRGNFPDRFSGHQFPNYSSELNVNALLLGDSALYLCASSWGGGGGYTFGSGTRLTVV.

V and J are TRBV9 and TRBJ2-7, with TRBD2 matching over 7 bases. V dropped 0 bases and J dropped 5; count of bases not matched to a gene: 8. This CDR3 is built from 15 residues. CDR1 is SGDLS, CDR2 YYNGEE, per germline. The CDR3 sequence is CASSVGVAGSNEQYF. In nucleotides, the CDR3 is TGTGCCAGCAGCGTAGGAGTAGCGGGTTCGAACGAGCAGTACTTC.

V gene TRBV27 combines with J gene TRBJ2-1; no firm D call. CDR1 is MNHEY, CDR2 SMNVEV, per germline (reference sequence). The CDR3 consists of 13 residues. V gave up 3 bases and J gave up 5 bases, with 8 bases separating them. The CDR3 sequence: CASSLTPNNEQFF. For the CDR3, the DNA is TGTGCCAGCAGTTTGACTCCGAACAATGAGCAGTTCTTC.

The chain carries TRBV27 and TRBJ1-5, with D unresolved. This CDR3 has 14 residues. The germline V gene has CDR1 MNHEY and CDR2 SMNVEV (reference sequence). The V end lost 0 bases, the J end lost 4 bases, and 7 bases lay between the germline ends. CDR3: CASSLSSGNQPQHF. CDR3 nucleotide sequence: TGTGCCAGCAGTTTATCGTCGGGGAATCAGCCCCAGCATTTT.

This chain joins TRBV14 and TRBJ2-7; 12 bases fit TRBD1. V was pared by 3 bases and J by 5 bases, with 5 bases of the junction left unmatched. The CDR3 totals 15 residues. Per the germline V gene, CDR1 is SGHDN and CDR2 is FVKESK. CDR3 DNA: TGTGCCAGCAGCCAGATGGGGACAGGGGGCCACGAGCAGTACTTC. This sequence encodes CASSQMGTGGHEQYF.

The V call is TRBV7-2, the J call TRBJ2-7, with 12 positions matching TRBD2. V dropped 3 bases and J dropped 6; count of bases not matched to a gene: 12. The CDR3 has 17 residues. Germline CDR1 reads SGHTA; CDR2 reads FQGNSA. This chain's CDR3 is CASSFLPGLAGQIEQYF. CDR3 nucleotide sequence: TGTGCCAGCAGCTTTTTACCGGGACTAGCGGGTCAAATCGAGCAGTACTTC.

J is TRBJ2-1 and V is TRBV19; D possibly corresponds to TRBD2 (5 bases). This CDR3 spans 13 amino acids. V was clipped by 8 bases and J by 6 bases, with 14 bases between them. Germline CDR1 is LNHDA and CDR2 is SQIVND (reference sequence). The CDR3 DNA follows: TGTGCCAGTCCCATCCTAGGACTCAATGAGCAGTTCTTC. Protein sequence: CASPILGLNEQFF.